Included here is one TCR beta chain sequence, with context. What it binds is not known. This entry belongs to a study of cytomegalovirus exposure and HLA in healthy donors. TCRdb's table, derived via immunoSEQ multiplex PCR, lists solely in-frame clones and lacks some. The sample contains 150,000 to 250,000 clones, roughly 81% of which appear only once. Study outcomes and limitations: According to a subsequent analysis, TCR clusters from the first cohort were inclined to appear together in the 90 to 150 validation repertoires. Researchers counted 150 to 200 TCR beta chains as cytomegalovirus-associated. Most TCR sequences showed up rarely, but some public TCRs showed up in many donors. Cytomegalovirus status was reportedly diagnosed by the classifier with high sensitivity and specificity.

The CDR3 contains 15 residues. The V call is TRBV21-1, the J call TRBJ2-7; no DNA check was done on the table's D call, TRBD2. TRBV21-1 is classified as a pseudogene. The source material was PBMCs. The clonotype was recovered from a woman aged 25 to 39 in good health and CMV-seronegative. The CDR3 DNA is TGTGCCAGCAGCCAGCTAGCGTCTCCCTCCTACGAGCAGTACTTC. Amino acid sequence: CASSQLASPSYEQYF.